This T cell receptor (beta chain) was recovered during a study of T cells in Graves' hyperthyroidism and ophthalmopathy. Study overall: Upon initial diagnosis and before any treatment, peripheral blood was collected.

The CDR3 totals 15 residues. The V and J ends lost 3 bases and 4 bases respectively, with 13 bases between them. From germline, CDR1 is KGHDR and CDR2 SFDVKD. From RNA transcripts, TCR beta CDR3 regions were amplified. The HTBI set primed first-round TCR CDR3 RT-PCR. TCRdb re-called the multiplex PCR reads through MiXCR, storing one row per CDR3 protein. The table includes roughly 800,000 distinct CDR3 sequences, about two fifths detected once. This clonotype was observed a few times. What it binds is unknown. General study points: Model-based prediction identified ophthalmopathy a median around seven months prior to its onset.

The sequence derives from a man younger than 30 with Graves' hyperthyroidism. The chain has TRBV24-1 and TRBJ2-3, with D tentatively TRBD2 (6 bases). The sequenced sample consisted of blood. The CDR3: CATSDPGLPSDTQYF. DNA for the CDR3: TGTGCCACCAGTGATCCGGGACTGCCGTCAGATACGCAGTATTTT.